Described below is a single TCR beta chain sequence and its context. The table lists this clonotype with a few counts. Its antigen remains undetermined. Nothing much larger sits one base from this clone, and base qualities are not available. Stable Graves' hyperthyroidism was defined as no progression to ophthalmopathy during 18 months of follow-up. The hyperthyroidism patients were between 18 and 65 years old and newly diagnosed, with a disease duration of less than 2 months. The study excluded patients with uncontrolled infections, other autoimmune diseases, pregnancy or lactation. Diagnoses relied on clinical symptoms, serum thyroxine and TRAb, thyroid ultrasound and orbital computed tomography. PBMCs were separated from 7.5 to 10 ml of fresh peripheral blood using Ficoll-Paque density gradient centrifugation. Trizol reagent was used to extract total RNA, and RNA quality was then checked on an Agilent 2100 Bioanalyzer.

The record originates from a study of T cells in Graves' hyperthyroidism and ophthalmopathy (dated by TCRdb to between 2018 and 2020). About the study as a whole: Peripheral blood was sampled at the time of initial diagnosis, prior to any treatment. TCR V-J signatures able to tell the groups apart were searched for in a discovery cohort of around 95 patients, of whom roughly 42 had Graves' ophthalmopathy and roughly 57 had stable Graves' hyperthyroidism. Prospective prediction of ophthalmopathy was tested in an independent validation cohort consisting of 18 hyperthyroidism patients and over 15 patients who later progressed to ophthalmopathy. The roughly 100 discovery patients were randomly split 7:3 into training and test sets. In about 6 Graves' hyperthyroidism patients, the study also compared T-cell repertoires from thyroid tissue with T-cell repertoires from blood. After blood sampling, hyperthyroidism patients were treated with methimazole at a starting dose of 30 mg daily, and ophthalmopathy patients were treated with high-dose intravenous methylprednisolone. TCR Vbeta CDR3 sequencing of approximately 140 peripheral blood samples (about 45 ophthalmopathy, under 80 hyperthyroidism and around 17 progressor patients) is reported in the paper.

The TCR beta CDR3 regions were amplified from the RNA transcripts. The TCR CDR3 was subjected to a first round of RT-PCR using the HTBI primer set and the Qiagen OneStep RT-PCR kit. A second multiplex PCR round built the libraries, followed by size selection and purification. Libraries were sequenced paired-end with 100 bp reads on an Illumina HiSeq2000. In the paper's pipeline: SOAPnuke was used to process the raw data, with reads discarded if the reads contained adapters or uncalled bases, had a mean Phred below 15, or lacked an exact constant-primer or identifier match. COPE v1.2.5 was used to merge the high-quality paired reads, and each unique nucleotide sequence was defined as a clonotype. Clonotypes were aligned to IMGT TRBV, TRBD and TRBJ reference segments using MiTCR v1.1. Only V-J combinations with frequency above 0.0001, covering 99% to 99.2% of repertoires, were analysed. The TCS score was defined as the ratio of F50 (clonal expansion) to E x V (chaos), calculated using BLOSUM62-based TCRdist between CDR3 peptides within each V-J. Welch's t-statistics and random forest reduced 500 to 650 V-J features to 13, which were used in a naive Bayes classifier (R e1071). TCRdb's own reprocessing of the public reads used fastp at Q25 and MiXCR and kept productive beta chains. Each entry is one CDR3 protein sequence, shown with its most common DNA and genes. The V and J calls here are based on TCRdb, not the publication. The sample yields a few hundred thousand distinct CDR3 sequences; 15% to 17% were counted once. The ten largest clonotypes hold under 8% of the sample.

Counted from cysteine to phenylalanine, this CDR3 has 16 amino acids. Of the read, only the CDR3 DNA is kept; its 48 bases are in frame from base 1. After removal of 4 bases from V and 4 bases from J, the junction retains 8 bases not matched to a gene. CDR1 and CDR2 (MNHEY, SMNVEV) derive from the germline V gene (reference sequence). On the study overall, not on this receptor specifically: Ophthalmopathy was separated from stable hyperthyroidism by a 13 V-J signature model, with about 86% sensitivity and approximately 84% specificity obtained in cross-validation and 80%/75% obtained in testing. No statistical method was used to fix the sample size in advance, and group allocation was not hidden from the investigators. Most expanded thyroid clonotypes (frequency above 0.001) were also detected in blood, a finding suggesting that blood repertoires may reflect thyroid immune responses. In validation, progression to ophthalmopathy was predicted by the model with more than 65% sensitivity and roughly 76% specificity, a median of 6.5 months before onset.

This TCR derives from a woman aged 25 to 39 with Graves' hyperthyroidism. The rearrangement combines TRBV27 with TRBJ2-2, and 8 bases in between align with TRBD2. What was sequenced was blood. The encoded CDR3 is CASSYGAGGGTGELFF. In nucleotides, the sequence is TGTGCCAGCAGTTACGGGGCGGGAGGCGGCACCGGGGAGCTGTTTTTT.